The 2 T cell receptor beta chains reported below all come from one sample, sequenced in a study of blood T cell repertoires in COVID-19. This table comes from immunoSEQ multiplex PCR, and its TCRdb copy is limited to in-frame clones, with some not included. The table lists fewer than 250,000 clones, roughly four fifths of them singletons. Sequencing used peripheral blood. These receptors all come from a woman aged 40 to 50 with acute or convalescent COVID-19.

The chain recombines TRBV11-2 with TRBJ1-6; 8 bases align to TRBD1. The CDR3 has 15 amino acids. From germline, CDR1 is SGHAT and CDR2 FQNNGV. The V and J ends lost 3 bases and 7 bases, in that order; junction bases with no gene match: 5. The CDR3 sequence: CASSFLRQGNSPLHF. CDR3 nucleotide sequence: TGTGCCAGCAGCTTTCTGAGACAGGGGAATTCACCCCTCCACTTT.

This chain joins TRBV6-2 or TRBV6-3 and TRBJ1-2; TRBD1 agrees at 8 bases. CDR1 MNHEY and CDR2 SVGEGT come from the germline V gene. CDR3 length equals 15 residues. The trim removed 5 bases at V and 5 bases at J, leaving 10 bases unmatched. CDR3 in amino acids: CASSKGQVAGYGYTF. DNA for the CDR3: TGTGCCAGCAGTAAGGGACAGGTAGCTGGATATGGCTACACCTTC.